The source of this T cell receptor (beta chain) is a study of blood T cell repertoires in COVID-19. Study at large: PBMCs, B-cell-depleted T cells, or T cells provided the cDNA or gDNA that made up the material.

V gave up 6 bases and J gave up 3 bases; unmatched junction bases: 4. The germline V gene has CDR1 SNHLY and CDR2 FYNNEI. This CDR3 has 16 residues. TCRdb keeps only in-frame clones here, not all; method: immunoSEQ multiplex PCR. The table includes under 100,000 clones, roughly 78% detected once. A few counts support this clone. Seattle's cohort entered during active infection and was followed longitudinally. The specimen was peripheral blood. The receptor was derived from a man in his 60s with COVID-19, enrolled during active disease. The chain links TRBV2 to TRBJ2-2; 13 bases agree with TRBD2. DNA of the CDR3: TGTGCCAGCAGGCGTGGGACTAGCGGGGACACCGGGGAGCTGTTTTTT. Translation gives CASRRGTSGDTGELFF.